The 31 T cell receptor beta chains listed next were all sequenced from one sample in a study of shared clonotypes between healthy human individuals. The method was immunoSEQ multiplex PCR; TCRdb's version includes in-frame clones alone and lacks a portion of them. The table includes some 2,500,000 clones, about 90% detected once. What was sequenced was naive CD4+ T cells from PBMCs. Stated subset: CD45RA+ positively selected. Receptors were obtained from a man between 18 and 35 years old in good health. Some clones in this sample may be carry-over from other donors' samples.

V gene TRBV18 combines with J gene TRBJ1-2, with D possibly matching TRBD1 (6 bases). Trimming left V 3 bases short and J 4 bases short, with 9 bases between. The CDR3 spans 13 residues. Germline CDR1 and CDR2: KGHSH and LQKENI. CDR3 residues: CASSPAGAYGYTF. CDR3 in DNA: TGTGCCAGCTCACCCGCAGGGGCCTATGGCTACACCTTC.

The CDR3: CASSRWTGRITEAFF. CDR3 nucleotides: TGTGCCAGCTCACGTTGGACGGGGAGAATTACTGAAGCTTTCTTT. The chain carries TRBV18 and TRBJ1-1; no clear D gene. The germline gives CDR1 KGHSH, CDR2 LQKENI. CDR3 length: 15 amino acids. Deletions cut 4 bases from V and 5 bases from J, with 17 bases between.

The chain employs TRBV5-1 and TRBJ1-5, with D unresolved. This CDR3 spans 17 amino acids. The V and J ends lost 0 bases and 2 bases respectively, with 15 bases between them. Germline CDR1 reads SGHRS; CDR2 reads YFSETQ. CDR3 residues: CASSLDPTAAGNQPQHF. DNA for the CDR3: TGCGCCAGCAGCTTGGATCCTACGGCAGCAGGCAATCAGCCCCAGCATTTT.

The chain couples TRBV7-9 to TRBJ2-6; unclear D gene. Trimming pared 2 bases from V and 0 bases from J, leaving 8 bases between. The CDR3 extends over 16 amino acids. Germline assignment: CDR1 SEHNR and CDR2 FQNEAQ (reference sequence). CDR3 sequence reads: CASSLSGSSGANVLTF. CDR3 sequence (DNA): TGTGCCAGCAGCTTATCCGGCAGCTCTGGGGCCAACGTCCTGACTTTC.

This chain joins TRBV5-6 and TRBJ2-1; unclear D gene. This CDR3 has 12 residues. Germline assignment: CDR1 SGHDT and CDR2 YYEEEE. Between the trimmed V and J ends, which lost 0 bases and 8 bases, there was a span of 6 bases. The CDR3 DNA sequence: TGTGCCAGCAGCTTGGGTGGGGATGAGCAGTTCTTC. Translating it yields CASSLGGDEQFF.

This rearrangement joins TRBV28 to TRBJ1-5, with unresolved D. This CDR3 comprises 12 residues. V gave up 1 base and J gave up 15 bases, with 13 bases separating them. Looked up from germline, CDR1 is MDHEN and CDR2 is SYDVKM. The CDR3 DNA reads TGTGCCAGCAGTTTATTATTTCAGCCGGGGCATTTT. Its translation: CASSLLFQPGHF.

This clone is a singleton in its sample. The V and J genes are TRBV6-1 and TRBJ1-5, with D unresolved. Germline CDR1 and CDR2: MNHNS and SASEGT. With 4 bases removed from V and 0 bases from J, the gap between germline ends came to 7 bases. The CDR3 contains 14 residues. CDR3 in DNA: TGTGCCAGCAGTGCTCTTGATAGCAATCAGCCCCAGCATTTT. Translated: CASSALDSNQPQHF.

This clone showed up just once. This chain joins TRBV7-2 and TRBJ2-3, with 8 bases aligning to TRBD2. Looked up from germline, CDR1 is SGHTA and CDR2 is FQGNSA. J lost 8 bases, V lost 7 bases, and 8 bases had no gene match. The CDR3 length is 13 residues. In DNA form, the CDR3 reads TGTGCCAGCACCTTGACTAGCGTAACTACGCAGTATTTT. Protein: CASTLTSVTTQYF.

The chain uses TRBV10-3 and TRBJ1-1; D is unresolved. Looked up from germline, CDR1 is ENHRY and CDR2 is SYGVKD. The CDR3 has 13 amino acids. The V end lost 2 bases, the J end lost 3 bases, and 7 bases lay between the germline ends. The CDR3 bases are TGTGCCATCAGTGAGGAGATCTACACTGAAGCTTTCTTT. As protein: CAISEEIYTEAFF.

The CDR3 DNA follows: TGTGCCAGCAGAAAAGACAGAGCCTCCTACGAGCAGTACTTC. This encodes CASRKDRASYEQYF. The chain combines TRBV6-5 with TRBJ2-7, with D possibly being TRBD1 (5 bases). V lost 6 bases to trimming and J lost 0 bases, with 12 bases between them. The CDR3 is made up of 14 amino acids. From germline, CDR1 is MNHEY and CDR2 SVGAGI.

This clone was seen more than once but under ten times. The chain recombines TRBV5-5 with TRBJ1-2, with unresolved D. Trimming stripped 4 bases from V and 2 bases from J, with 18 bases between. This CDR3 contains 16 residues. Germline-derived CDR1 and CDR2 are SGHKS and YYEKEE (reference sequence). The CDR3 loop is CASSHDVWTSNYGYTF. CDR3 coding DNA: TGTGCCAGCAGCCACGACGTCTGGACCTCGAACTATGGCTACACCTTC.

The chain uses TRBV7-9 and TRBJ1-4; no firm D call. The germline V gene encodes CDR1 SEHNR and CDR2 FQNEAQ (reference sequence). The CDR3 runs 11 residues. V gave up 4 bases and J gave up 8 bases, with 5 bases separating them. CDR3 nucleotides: TGTGCCAGCAGCTCCTACGAAAAACTGTTTTTT. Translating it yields CASSSYEKLFF.

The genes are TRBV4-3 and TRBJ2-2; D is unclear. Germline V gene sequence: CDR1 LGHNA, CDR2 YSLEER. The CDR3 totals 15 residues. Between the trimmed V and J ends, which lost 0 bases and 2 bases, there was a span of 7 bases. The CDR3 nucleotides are TGCGCCAGCAGCCAAGAGAACGCCAACACCGGGGAGCTGTTTTTT. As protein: CASSQENANTGELFF.

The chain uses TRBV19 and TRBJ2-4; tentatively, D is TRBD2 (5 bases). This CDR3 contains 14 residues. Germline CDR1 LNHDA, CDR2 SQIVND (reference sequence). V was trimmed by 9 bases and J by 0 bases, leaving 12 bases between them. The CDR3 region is CASRGLGAKNIQYF. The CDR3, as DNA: TGTGCCAGCCGTGGACTGGGAGCCAAAAACATTCAGTACTTC.

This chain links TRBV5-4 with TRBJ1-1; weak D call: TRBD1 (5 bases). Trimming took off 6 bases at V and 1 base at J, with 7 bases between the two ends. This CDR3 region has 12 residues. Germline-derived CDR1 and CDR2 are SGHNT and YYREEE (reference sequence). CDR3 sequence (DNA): TGTGCCAGCACAGGGCAGAACACTGAAGCTTTCTTT. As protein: CASTGQNTEAFF.

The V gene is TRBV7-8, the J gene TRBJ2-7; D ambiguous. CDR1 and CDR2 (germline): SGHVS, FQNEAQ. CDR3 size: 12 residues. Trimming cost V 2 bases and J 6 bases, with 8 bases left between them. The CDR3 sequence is CASSLHGTEQYF. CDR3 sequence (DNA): TGTGCCAGCAGCTTACACGGAACCGAGCAGTACTTC.

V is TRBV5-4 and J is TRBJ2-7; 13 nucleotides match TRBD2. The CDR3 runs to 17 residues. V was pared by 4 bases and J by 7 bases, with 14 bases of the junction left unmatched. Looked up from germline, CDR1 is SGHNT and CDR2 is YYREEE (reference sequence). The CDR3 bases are TGTGCCAGCAGCCAAGTAGGACGGACTAGCGGGAGTGGAGAGCAGTACTTC. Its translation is CASSQVGRTSGSGEQYF.

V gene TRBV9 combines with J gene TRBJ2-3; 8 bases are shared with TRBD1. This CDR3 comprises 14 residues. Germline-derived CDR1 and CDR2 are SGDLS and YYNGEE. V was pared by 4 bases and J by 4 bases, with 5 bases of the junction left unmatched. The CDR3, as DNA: TGTGCCAGCAGCACCGACAGGGGCGCAGATACGCAGTATTTT. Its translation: CASSTDRGADTQYF.

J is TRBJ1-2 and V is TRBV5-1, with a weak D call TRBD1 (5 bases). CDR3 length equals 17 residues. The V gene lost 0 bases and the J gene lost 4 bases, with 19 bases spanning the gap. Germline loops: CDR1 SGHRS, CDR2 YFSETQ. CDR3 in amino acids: CASSLGTTGASPYGYTF. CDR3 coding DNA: TGCGCCAGCAGCTTGGGGACTACTGGGGCGTCCCCCTATGGCTACACCTTC.

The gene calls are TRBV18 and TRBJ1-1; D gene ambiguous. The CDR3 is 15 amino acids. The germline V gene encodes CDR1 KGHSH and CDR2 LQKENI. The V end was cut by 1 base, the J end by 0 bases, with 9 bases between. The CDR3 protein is CASSPLGGLNTEAFF. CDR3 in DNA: TGTGCCAGCTCACCACTTGGAGGGCTGAACACTGAAGCTTTCTTT.

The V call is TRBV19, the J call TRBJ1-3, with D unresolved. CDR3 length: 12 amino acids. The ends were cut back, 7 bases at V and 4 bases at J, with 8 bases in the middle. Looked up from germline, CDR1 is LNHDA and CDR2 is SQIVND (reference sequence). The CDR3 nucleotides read TGTGCCAGTACGCGAGGCGGAAACACCATATATTTT. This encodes CASTRGGNTIYF.

The DNA for the CDR3 is TGTGCCAGCTCATTCCGGGCAGGCCCTGGAAACACCATATATTTT. It specifies CASSFRAGPGNTIYF. The V call is TRBV18, the J call TRBJ1-3, with D unresolved. The V and J ends lost 5 bases and 2 bases respectively, with 13 bases between them. The germline gives CDR1 KGHSH, CDR2 LQKENI. The CDR3 is made up of 15 amino acids. Based on the CDR3 plus reference TRBV18 and TRBJ1-3, the full variable domain is NAGVMQNPRHLVRRRGQEARLRCSPMKGHSHVYWYRQLPEEGLKFMVYLQKENIIDESGMPKERFSAEFPKEGPSILRIQQVVRGDSAAYFCASSFRAGPGNTIYFGEGSWLTVV.

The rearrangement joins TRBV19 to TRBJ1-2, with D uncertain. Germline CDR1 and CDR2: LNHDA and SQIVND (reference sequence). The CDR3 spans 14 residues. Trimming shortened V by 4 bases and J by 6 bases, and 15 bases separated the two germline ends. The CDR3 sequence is CASSRGGPRDGYTF. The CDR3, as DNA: TGTGCCAGTAGTAGAGGAGGGCCCCGCGATGGCTACACCTTC.

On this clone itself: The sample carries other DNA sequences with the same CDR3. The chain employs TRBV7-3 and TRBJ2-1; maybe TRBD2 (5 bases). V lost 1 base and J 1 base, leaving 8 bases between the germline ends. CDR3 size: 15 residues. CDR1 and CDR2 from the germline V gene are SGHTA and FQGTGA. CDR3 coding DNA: TGTGCCAGCAGCTTAATGAGCGGATCCTACAATGAGCAGTTCTTC. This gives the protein CASSLMSGSYNEQFF.

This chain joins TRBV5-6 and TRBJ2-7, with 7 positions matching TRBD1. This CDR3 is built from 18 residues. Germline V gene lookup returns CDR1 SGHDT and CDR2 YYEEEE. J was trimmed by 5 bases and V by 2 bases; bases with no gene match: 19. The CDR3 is CASSLFGPGHRGVNEQYF. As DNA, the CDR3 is TGTGCCAGCAGCTTATTCGGTCCGGGCCACAGGGGTGTCAACGAGCAGTACTTC.

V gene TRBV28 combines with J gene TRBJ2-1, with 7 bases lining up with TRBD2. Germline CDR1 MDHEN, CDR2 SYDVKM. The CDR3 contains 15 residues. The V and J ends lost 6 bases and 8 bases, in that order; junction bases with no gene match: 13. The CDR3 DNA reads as TGTGCCAGCAGCCCAGGACTAGTTTCGGCGGATGAGCAGTTCTTC. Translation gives CASSPGLVSADEQFF.

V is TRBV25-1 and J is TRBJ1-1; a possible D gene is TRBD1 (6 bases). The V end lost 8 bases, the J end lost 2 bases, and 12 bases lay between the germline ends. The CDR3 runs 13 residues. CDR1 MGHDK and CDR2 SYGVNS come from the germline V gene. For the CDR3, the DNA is TGTGCCAGCCTCCGGGACACCAACACTGAAGCTTTCTTT. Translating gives CASLRDTNTEAFF.

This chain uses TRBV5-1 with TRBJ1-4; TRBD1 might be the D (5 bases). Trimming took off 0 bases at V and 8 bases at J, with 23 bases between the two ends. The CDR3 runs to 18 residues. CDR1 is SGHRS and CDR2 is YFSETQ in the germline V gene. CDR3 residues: CASSLGHIGGGTHEKLFF. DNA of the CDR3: TGCGCCAGCAGCTTGGGACATATCGGCGGGGGGACCCACGAAAAACTGTTTTTT.

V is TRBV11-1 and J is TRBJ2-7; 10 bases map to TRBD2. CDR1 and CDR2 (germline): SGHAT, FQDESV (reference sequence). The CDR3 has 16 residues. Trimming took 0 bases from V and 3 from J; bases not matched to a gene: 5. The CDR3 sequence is CASSLAGLADFYEQYF. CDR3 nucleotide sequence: TGTGCCAGCAGCTTAGCCGGACTAGCGGACTTCTACGAGCAGTACTTC.

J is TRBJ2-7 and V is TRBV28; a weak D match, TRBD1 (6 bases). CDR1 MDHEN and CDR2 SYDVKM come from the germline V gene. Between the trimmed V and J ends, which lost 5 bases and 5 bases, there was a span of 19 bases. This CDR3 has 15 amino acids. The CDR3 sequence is CASSEITQGRDEQYF. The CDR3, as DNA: TGTGCCAGCAGTGAAATAACCCAGGGGCGGGACGAGCAGTACTTC.

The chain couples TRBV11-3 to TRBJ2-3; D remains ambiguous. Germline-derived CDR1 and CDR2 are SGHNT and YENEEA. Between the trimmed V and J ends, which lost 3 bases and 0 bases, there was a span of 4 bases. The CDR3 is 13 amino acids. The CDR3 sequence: CASSLLSTDTQYF. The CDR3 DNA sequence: TGTGCCAGCAGCTTGCTCAGCACAGATACGCAGTATTTT.